These 18 T cell receptor beta chains originate from one sample sequenced in a study of neoadjuvant anti-PD-1 for oral cavity cancer. Time point: after neoadjuvant nivolumab, at surgical resection. Assay used: immunoSEQ multiplex PCR; TCRdb lists only in-frame clones, some missing. In the table there are over 25,000 clones, approximately 80% of which are singletons. The material was PBMCs, obtained after nivolumab (anti-PD-1) treatment. The receptors shown here come from a person aged 40 to 85 with oral cavity squamous cell carcinoma.

The chain has TRBV7-2 and TRBJ1-6; D remains unclear. This CDR3 has 17 residues. V lost 1 base and J lost 6, with 16 bases in between. Germline loops: CDR1 SGHTA, CDR2 FQGNSA. The CDR3 coding sequence is TGTGCCAGCAGCTTAGTGGGCGACCAAGAGGGTAATTCACCCCTCCACTTT. Translating gives CASSLVGDQEGNSPLHF.

The chain links TRBV25-1 to TRBJ2-7; 16 bases are a match to TRBD2. This CDR3 contains 18 residues. The J segment lost 5 bases and the V segment lost 0 bases, leaving 7 bases of the junction unmatched. Germline loops: CDR1 MGHDK, CDR2 SYGVNS. The CDR3: CASSEYIGTSGGVDEQYF. The CDR3 DNA follows: TGTGCCAGCAGTGAATATATAGGGACTAGCGGGGGGGTCGACGAGCAGTACTTC.

The genes are TRBV15 and TRBJ1-6; D perhaps matches TRBD1 (6 bases). Germline V CDR1 and CDR2: LNHNV, YYDKDF (reference sequence). There are 15 residues in the CDR3. Trimming left V 0 bases short and J 9 bases short, with 12 bases between. CDR3 bases: TGTGCCACCAGCAGAGATCGTAAGGGGGGTTCACCCCTCCACTTT. It yields the protein CATSRDRKGGSPLHF.

This clone has more than one count but fewer than ten. The V and J genes are TRBV19 and TRBJ1-5, with D maybe TRBD1 (6 bases). Trimming shortened V by 4 bases and J by 6 bases, and 10 bases separated the two germline ends. Germline lookup yields CDR1 LNHDA and CDR2 SQIVND (reference sequence). The CDR3 has 13 amino acids. The CDR3 region is CASSNSRGQPQHF. The CDR3 coding sequence is TGTGCCAGTAGTAACTCCAGGGGTCAGCCCCAGCATTTT.

This clone has just a few counts. The chain combines TRBV9 with TRBJ2-3; possibly TRBD2 for D (5 bases). CDR1 and CDR2 from the germline V gene are SGDLS and YYNGEE. This CDR3 has 14 residues. Trimming removed 0 bases from V and 2 bases from J, with 7 bases in between. CDR3 sequence: CASSVAGYTDTQYF. The CDR3, as DNA: TGTGCCAGCAGCGTAGCGGGGTACACAGATACGCAGTATTTT.

This clone was seen only once. J is TRBJ2-1 and V is TRBV7-6; D remains ambiguous. Per the germline V gene, CDR1 is SGHVS and CDR2 is FNYEAQ. V dropped 3 bases and J dropped 7 bases, with 10 bases sitting between them. The CDR3 length is 13 residues. The CDR3 DNA reads TGTGCCAGCAGCTTGCCTACTCCGAATGAGCAGTTCTTC. It translates to CASSLPTPNEQFF. The full variable domain, completed using reference TRBV7-6 and TRBJ2-1, is GAGVSQSPRYKVTKRGQDVALRCDPISGHVSLYWYRQALGQGPEFLTYFNYEAQQDKSGLPNDRFSAERPEGSISTLTIQRTEQRDSAMYRCASSLPTPNEQFFGPGTRLTVL.

The table lists this clone with a count of one. This rearrangement joins TRBV5-6 to TRBJ2-1, with D maybe TRBD2 (5 bases). V lost 4 bases, J lost 9 bases, and 17 bases lay in between. CDR3 length: 14 amino acids. CDR1 and CDR2 from the germline V gene are SGHDT and YYEEEE. The CDR3: CASSNNPGSGEQFF. The CDR3 DNA reads TGTGCCAGCAGCAACAACCCGGGGAGCGGTGAGCAGTTCTTC.

The DNA of the CDR3 is TGCGCCAGCAGCCCGGGCCTTCTAGAAGGGGTGGATACGCAGTATTTT. Protein: CASSPGLLEGVDTQYF. The rearrangement joins TRBV5-1 to TRBJ2-3; a weak D match, TRBD1 (5 bases). V gave up 4 bases and J gave up 6 bases, with 21 bases separating them. CDR3 size: 16 residues. Germline loops: CDR1 SGHRS, CDR2 YFSETQ.

The chain carries TRBV7-2 and TRBJ1-1; D ambiguous. The CDR3 contains 14 residues. V was shortened by 1 base and J by 2 bases, with 8 bases between the two germline ends. In germline, CDR1 is SGHTA, CDR2 FQGNSA. DNA for the CDR3: TGTGCCAGCAGCTTAGTCCGGCTTAACACTGAAGCTTTCTTT. Protein sequence: CASSLVRLNTEAFF. Complete variable domain (other parts from reference TRBV7-2 and TRBJ1-1): GAGVSQSPSNKVTEKGKDVELRCDPISGHTALYWYRQSLGQGLEFLIYFQGNSAPDKSGLPSDRFSAERTGGSVSTLTIQRTQQEDSAVYLCASSLVRLNTEAFFGQGTRLTVV.

The rearrangement joins TRBV5-6 to TRBJ1-6; D might be TRBD1 (5 bases). V was clipped by 0 bases and J by 6 bases, with 10 bases between them. Germline V lookup: CDR1 SGHDT, CDR2 YYEEEE. The CDR3 has 15 amino acids. The CDR3 sequence: CASSLGAGSNSPLHF. The CDR3 nucleotides are TGTGCCAGCAGCTTGGGGGCAGGGAGTAATTCACCCCTCCACTTT.

This clone appeared once. The CDR3 DNA follows: TGTGCCAGTAGTATAGGTGGGGGGCACGGTGATCAGCCCCAGCATTTT. It yields the protein CASSIGGGHGDQPQHF. V and J are TRBV19 and TRBJ1-5, with a weak D call TRBD1 (6 bases). The CDR3 length is 16 residues. Per the germline V gene, CDR1 is LNHDA and CDR2 is SQIVND (reference sequence). V gave up 1 base and J gave up 5 bases, with 15 bases separating them. The entire variable domain, with the rest obtained from reference TRBV19 and TRBJ1-5, is as follows: DGGITQSPKYLFRKEGQNVTLSCEQNLNHDAMYWYRQDPGQGLRLIYYSQIVNDFQKGDIAEGYSVSREKKESFPLTVTSAQKNPTAFYLCASSIGGGHGDQPQHFGDGTRLSIL.

The chain links TRBV7-3 to TRBJ2-1, with TRBD2 matching 8 bases. Germline assignment: CDR1 SGHTA and CDR2 FQGTGA. This CDR3 has 18 amino acids. V lost 4 bases and J lost 8; bases outside the gene matches: 19. This CDR3 is CASSSLGGRGAFTDEQFF. CDR3 DNA sequence: TGTGCCAGCAGCTCCCTTGGAGGGCGGGGGGCCTTTACAGATGAGCAGTTCTTC.

This clone came up a few times. J is TRBJ1-1 and V is TRBV27, with a tentative D call TRBD1 (6 bases). The CDR3 is 15 amino acids. V was shortened by 5 bases and J by 0 bases, with 13 bases between the two germline ends. Germline assignment: CDR1 MNHEY and CDR2 SMNVEV (reference sequence). For the CDR3, the DNA is TGTGCCAGCAGTCTAGGACAGCCCATGAACACTGAAGCTTTCTTT. Translation: CASSLGQPMNTEAFF.

A remark on this clone: The junction and the germline gene differ at one end; a read error may be behind it. V usage is TRBV2 and J usage is TRBJ2-2; D may be TRBD1 (6 bases). Germline CDR1 reads SNHLY; CDR2 reads FYNNEI. The length of the CDR3 is 14 residues. CDR3 sequence: CASSQASRGGELFF. The DNA of the CDR3 is TGTGCCAGCAGTCAAGCCTCCAGGGGTGGGGAGCTGTTTTTT.

J is TRBJ2-5 and V is TRBV7-2; no clear D gene. V gave up 4 bases and J gave up 2 bases, with 11 bases separating them. The CDR3 consists of 14 residues. Germline loops: CDR1 SGHTA, CDR2 FQGNSA. Here the CDR3 reads CASSYRAAQETQYF. Written as DNA, the CDR3 is TGTGCCAGCAGCTACCGGGCCGCTCAAGAGACCCAGTACTTC.

This chain links TRBV6-4 with TRBJ2-4; D might be TRBD1 (6 bases). This CDR3 contains 15 residues. Germline V gives CDR1 MRHNA, CDR2 SNTAGT. V was clipped by 5 bases and J by 6 bases, with 17 bases between them. CDR3 nucleotide sequence: TGTGCCAGCAGTCCGGACAGCACGGGCCTAAACATTCAGTACTTC. Translated, it gives CASSPDSTGLNIQYF.

V gene TRBV6-6 combines with J gene TRBJ2-1; TRBD1 might be the D (5 bases). This CDR3 is 16 amino acids long. Trimming cost V 0 bases and J 5 bases, with 14 bases left between them. Germline-derived CDR1 and CDR2 are MNHNY and SVGAGI (reference sequence). CDR3 sequence reads: CASSYSTVNDNNEQFF. CDR3 nucleotide sequence: TGTGCCAGCAGTTACTCGACAGTTAATGATAACAATGAGCAGTTCTTC.

The chain has TRBV11-2 and TRBJ1-4; D is undetermined. Germline V gene sequence: CDR1 SGHAT, CDR2 FQNNGV. The CDR3 covers 14 residues. V was cut by 1 base and J by 3 bases, with 6 bases left in between. Written as DNA, the CDR3 is TGTGCCAGCAGCTTAGGATCGCCTAATGAAAAACTGTTTTTT. It encodes CASSLGSPNEKLFF.